These 23 T cell receptor beta chains were all obtained from the same sample, sequenced in a study of blood T cell repertoires in COVID-19. TCRdb keeps only in-frame clones here, not all; method: immunoSEQ multiplex PCR. Of approximately 270,000 clones listed, 75% to 90% are singletons. The sequencing sample was made of PBMCs or T cells enriched from blood (not recorded which). These receptors came from a woman aged 25-40 years with acute COVID-19.

This sequence joins TRBV18 and TRBJ2-2, with D tentatively TRBD2 (6 bases). The CDR3 contains 15 residues. The germline CDR1 and CDR2 sequences are KGHSH and LQKENI. V was clipped by 0 bases and J by 7 bases, with 12 bases between them. The CDR3 DNA reads TGTGCCAGCTCACCACCGAATGCGGGGAACGGGGAGCTGTTTTTT. The encoded protein is CASSPPNAGNGELFF.

The chain employs TRBV12-3 or TRBV12-4 and TRBJ2-1; tentatively, D is TRBD2 (6 bases). Trimming left V 1 base short and J 7 bases short, with 8 bases between. The CDR3 has 13 amino acids. The CDR3 DNA reads TGTGCCAGCAGTTTAGGGGGGAGGAATGAGCAGTTCTTC. It encodes CASSLGGRNEQFF.

This chain connects TRBV14 to TRBJ2-1, with 7 bases that match TRBD1. V trimming: 3 bases; J trimming: 3 bases; junction bases outside the gene matches: 2. The length of the CDR3 is 14 residues. The germline gives CDR1 SGHDN, CDR2 FVKESK. The CDR3, as DNA: TGTGCCAGCAGCCAGGGACAGTACTACAATGAGCAGTTCTTC. This gives the protein CASSQGQYYNEQFF.

V usage is TRBV9 and J usage is TRBJ1-1; TRBD1 matches at 8 bases. The V gene end was trimmed by 3 bases and the J gene end by 4 bases; junction bases not matched to a gene: 5. The CDR3 is 14 amino acids. Germline V CDR1 and CDR2: SGDLS, YYNGEE. This chain's CDR3 is CASSARQGSTEAFF. CDR3 DNA sequence: TGTGCCAGCAGCGCCAGACAGGGGAGCACTGAAGCTTTCTTT.

The chain employs TRBV2 and TRBJ2-7, with 9 bases aligning to TRBD1. J gave up 2 bases and V 6 bases, and 5 bases lay outside the gene matches. The CDR3 is made up of 14 amino acids. Germline CDR1 SNHLY, CDR2 FYNNEI. The DNA of the CDR3 is TGTGCCAGCAGAATAACAGGGGGCGCCTACGAGCAGTACTTC. Translating gives CASRITGGAYEQYF. Supplemented by reference TRBV2 and TRBJ2-7, the full variable domain reads EPEVTQTPSHQVTQMGQEVILRCVPISNHLYFYWYRQILGQKVEFLVSFYNNEISEKSEIFDDQFSVERPDGSNFTLKIRSTKLEDSAMYFCASRITGGAYEQYFGPGTRLTVT.

The chain recombines TRBV3-1 (or the pseudogene TRBV3-2) with TRBJ1-5, with a tentative D call TRBD1 (5 bases). The V and J ends lost 0 bases and 4 bases respectively, with 10 bases between them. The germline gives CDR1 LGHDT, CDR2 YNNKEL (reference sequence). The CDR3 totals 15 residues. CDR3 DNA sequence: TGTGCCAGCAGCCAAGACACGACAGTGAATCAGCCCCAGCATTTT. Translating gives CASSQDTTVNQPQHF.

This chain connects TRBV27 to TRBJ2-1, with 13 bases lining up with TRBD2. CDR3 length: 15 amino acids. Germline assignment: CDR1 MNHEY and CDR2 SMNVEV (reference sequence). J lost 7 bases, V lost 2 bases, and 2 bases had no gene match. CDR3 bases: TGTGCCAGCAGTTTAACGGGACTAGCGGGAAATGAGCAGTTCTTC. Translated, it gives CASSLTGLAGNEQFF.

The J gene is TRBJ1-2, the V gene TRBV27; 10 bases are a match to TRBD1. After removal of 0 bases from V and 0 bases from J, the junction contained 10 bases not matched to a gene. The germline gives CDR1 MNHEY, CDR2 SMNVEV (reference sequence). The CDR3 consists of 19 residues. CDR3 sequence (DNA): TGTGCCAGCAGTTTATCGCGTGACAGGGGGCGATCAGCTAACTATGGCTACACCTTC. This gives the protein CASSLSRDRGRSANYGYTF.

Comments on this clone: Other DNA variants within this sample encode the same CDR3. The chain is built from TRBV4-1 and TRBJ1-1; 9 bases match TRBD1. Per the germline V gene, CDR1 is MGHRA and CDR2 is YSYEKL. The junction had 2 bases not matched to a gene; V was cut back by 1 base and J by 2 bases. CDR3 length equals 15 residues. The DNA of the CDR3 is TGCGCCAGCAGCCAAGGGGACAGGGCCAACACTGAAGCTTTCTTT. Translation: CASSQGDRANTEAFF.

This sequence joins TRBV9 and TRBJ2-5, with D possibly TRBD1 on 5 matching bases. V was shortened by 5 bases and J by 3 bases, with 14 bases between the two germline ends. The length of the CDR3 is 14 residues. CDR1 and CDR2 from the germline V gene are SGDLS and YYNGEE. CDR3 residues: CASSRDLGEETQYF. CDR3 bases: TGTGCCAGCAGTCGTGACCTAGGGGAAGAGACCCAGTACTTC.

The chain combines TRBV28 with TRBJ1-2, with 7 bases matching TRBD1. Trimming took 4 bases from V and 4 from J; bases not matched to a gene: 9. Germline values: CDR1 MDHEN, CDR2 SYDVKM. The CDR3 consists of 15 residues. The CDR3 is CASSSPHDRVYGYTF. Here the CDR3 DNA reads TGTGCCAGCAGTTCCCCCCACGACAGGGTCTATGGCTACACCTTC.

The CDR3 region is CASSIDPLANEQFF. The CDR3 DNA is TGTGCCAGTAGTATAGACCCACTAGCGAATGAGCAGTTCTTC. The V gene is TRBV19, the J gene TRBJ2-1, with TRBD2 matching over 7 bases. The length of the CDR3 is 14 residues. Losses at the gene ends were 0 bases for V and 7 bases for J; bases not matched to a gene: 3. Germline CDR1 reads LNHDA; CDR2 reads SQIVND (reference sequence).

V gene TRBV7-9 combines with J gene TRBJ2-7; 9 nucleotides line up with TRBD2. CDR1 is SEHNR and CDR2 is FQNEAQ in the germline V gene (reference sequence). CDR3 length equals 15 residues. Trimming took 5 bases from V and 2 from J; bases not matched to a gene: 7. CDR3 sequence: CASSATSGSTYEQYF. Here the CDR3 DNA reads TGTGCCAGCAGCGCGACTAGCGGAAGTACCTACGAGCAGTACTTC. Full variable domain (rest looked up from reference TRBV7-9 and TRBJ2-7): DTGVSQNPRHKITKRGQNVTFRCDPISEHNRLYWYRQTLGQGPEFLTYFQNEAQLEKSRLLSDRFSAERPKGSFSTLEIQRTEQGDSAMYLCASSATSGSTYEQYFGPGTRLTVT.

The rearrangement links TRBV24-1 to TRBJ2-1, with 12 bases aligning to TRBD2. Germline lookup yields CDR1 KGHDR and CDR2 SFDVKD. The V and J ends lost 4 bases and 4 bases, in that order; junction bases with no gene match: 7. There are 17 residues in the CDR3. The CDR3 spells CATSDQGLAGSYNEQFF. DNA for the CDR3: TGTGCCACCAGTGACCAGGGACTAGCGGGCTCTTACAATGAGCAGTTCTTC.

The V call is TRBV12-5, the J call TRBJ2-1, with 8 bases fitting TRBD1. CDR3 length: 15 amino acids. The junction had 4 bases not matched to a gene; V was cut back by 1 base and J by 5 bases. CDR1 is LGHNT and CDR2 is FRNRAP in the germline V gene. The CDR3 DNA sequence: TGTGCTAGTGGTTTGGGGCAGGGGGCGGACAATGAGCAGTTCTTC. It is translated as CASGLGQGADNEQFF.

The chain recombines TRBV19 with TRBJ1-5; no clear D gene. Germline V lookup: CDR1 LNHDA, CDR2 SQIVND (reference sequence). The CDR3 sequence is 14 residues long. The V and J ends lost 3 bases and 6 bases respectively, with 12 bases between them. Here the CDR3 DNA reads TGTGCCAGTAGTATCATCTCTGCCGGTCAGCCCCAGCATTTT. It specifies CASSIISAGQPQHF.

The chain joins TRBV27 to TRBJ1-5, with a tentative D call TRBD1 (5 bases). CDR1 and CDR2 from the germline V gene are MNHEY and SMNVEV (reference sequence). The CDR3 is 11 amino acids. Trimming pared 8 bases from V and 9 bases from J, leaving 11 bases between. The CDR3, as DNA: TGTGCCAGCTCCCAGGGTGGGCCCCAGCATTTT. Protein: CASSQGGPQHF.

This chain connects TRBV7-3 to TRBJ2-7; 12 bases agree with TRBD2. V shed 5 bases, J shed 6 bases, and the junction held 11 bases outside the gene matches. CDR1 and CDR2 from the germline V gene are SGHTA and FQGTGA. This CDR3 comprises 16 residues. CDR3 protein: CASSLAGGPGVSEQYF. In DNA form, the CDR3 reads TGTGCCAGCAGCCTAGCGGGAGGGCCTGGAGTAAGCGAGCAGTACTTC. The full variable domain, with the rest looked up from reference TRBV7-3 and TRBJ2-7, is GAGVSQTPSNKVTEKGKYVELRCDPISGHTALYWYRQSLGQGPEFLIYFQGTGAADDSGLPNDRFFAVRPEGSVSTLKIQRTERGDSAVYLCASSLAGGPGVSEQYFGPGTRLTVT.

The chain uses TRBV5-6 and TRBJ2-1; 10 positions match TRBD1. This CDR3 contains 13 residues. The V gene end was trimmed by 4 bases and the J gene end by 12 bases; junction bases not matched to a gene: 7. Germline V CDR1 and CDR2: SGHDT, YYEEEE. The CDR3 DNA sequence: TGTGCCAGCAGCCCGGACAGGGGGACAAGGCAGTTCTTC. This codes for CASSPDRGTRQFF.

The chain combines TRBV11-2 with TRBJ2-1; 8 bases are shared with TRBD1. The germline V gene encodes CDR1 SGHAT and CDR2 FQNNGV. The CDR3 is made up of 17 amino acids. Trimming took 1 base from V and 7 from J; bases not matched to a gene: 12. DNA for the CDR3: TGTGCCAGCAGCTTAGTAACCCGGGACAGGACTCGAAATGAGCAGTTCTTC. This gives the protein CASSLVTRDRTRNEQFF.

This chain uses TRBV19 with TRBJ2-7, with D tentatively TRBD2 (6 bases). The germline gives CDR1 LNHDA, CDR2 SQIVND (reference sequence). There are 13 residues in the CDR3. V shed 3 bases and J shed 3 bases, with 9 bases lying between them. As DNA, the CDR3 is TGTGCCAGTAGTATTGGGGGGTTCTACGAGCAGTACTTC. It yields the protein CASSIGGFYEQYF.

The J gene is TRBJ1-5, the V gene TRBV3-1 (or the pseudogene TRBV3-2); D call uncertain. The CDR3 is 13 residues long. Per the germline V gene, CDR1 is LGHDT and CDR2 is YNNKEL (reference sequence). V lost 5 bases and J lost 4, with 9 bases in between. CDR3 residues: CASSAGLNQPQHF. For the CDR3, the DNA is TGTGCCAGCAGCGCCGGTCTTAATCAGCCCCAGCATTTT.

V usage is TRBV3-1 (or the pseudogene TRBV3-2) and J usage is TRBJ2-7; perhaps TRBD1 as D (6 bases). The CDR3 covers 15 residues. The V and J ends lost 0 bases and 5 bases respectively, with 14 bases between them. The V gene's germline CDR1 is LGHDT and CDR2 YNNKEL (reference sequence). As DNA, the CDR3 is TGTGCCAGCAGCCAAGAGGGGGCCTCTCTGAACGAGCAGTACTTC. Translation: CASSQEGASLNEQYF.